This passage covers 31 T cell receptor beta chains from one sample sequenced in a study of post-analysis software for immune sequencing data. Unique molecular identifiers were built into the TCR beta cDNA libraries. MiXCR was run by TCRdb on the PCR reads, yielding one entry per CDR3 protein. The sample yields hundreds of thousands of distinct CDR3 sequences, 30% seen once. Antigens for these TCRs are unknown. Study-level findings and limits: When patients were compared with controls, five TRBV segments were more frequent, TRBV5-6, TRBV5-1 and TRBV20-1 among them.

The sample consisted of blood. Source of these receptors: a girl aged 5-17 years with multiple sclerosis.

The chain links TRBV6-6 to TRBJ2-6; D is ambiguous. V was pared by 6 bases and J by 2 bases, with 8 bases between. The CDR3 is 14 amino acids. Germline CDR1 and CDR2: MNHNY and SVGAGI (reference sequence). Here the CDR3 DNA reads TGTGCCAGCAGACATTCGGCTGGGGCCAACGTCCTGACTTTC. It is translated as CASRHSAGANVLTF.

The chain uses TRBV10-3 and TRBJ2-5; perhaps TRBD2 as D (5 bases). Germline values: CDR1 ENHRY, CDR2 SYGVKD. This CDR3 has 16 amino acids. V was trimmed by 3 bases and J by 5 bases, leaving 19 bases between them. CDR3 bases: TGTGCCATCAGTGACCCCGGACTTCCCAAACAGGAGACCCAGTACTTC. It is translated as CAISDPGLPKQETQYF.

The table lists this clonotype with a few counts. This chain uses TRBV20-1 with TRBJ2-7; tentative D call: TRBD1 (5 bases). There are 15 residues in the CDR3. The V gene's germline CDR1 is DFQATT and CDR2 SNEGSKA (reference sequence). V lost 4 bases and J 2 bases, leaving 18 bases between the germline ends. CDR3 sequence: CSATRGPQAAYEQYF. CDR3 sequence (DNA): TGCAGTGCTACCCGAGGACCACAGGCCGCCTACGAGCAGTACTTC.

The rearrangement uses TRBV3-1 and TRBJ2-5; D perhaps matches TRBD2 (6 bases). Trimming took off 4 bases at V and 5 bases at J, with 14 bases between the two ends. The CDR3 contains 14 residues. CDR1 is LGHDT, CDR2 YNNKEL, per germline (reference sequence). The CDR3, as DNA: TGTGCCAGCAGCCGGCGGAGGGCCCAGGAGACCCAGTACTTC. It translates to CASSRRRAQETQYF.

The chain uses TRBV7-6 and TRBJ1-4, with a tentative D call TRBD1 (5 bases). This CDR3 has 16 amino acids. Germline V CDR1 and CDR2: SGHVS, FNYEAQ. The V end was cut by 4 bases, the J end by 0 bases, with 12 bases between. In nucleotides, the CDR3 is TGTGCCAGCAGCTCGCGACAGATTACAACTAATGAAAAACTGTTTTTT. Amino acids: CASSSRQITTNEKLFF. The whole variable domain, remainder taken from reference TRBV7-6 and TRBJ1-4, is GAGVSQSPRYKVTKRGQDVALRCDPISGHVSLYWYRQALGQGPEFLTYFNYEAQQDKSGLPNDRFSAERPEGSISTLTIQRTEQRDSAMYRCASSSRQITTNEKLFFGSGTQLSVL.

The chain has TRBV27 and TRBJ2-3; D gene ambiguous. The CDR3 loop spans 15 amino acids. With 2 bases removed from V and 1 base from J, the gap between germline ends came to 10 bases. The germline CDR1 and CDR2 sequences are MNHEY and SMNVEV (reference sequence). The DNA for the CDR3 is TGTGCCAGCAGTTTAGAAGGGTACGGCACAGATACGCAGTATTTT. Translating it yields CASSLEGYGTDTQYF.

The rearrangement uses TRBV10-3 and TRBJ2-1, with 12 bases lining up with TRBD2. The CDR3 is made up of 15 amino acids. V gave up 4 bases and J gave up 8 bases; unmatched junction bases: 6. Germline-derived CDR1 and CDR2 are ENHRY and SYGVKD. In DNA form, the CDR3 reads TGTGCCATCAGTGGTCGACTAGCGGGGGTCGATGAGCAGTTCTTC. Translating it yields CAISGRLAGVDEQFF.

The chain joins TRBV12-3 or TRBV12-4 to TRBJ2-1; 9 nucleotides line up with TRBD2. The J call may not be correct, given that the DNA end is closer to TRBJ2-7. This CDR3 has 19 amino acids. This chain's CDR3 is CASSLIRGGGRASYNEQYF. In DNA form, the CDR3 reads TGTGCCAGCAGTTTAATCCGGGGAGGCGGGAGGGCCTCCTACAATGAGCAGTACTTC.

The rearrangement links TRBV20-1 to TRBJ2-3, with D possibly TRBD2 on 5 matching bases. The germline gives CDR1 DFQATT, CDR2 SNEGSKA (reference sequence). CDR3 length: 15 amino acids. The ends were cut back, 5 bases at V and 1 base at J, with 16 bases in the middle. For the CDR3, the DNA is TGCAGTGCTGGCCGGCGGACTGAGCGCACAGATACGCAGTATTTT. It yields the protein CSAGRRTERTDTQYF.

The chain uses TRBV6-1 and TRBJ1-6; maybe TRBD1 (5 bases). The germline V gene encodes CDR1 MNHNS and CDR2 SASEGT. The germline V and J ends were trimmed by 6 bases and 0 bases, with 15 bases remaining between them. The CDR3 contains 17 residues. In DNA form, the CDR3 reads TGTGCCAGCAGCCTTGGGACGGAAAGCTCCTATAATTCACCCCTCCACTTT. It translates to CASSLGTESSYNSPLHF.

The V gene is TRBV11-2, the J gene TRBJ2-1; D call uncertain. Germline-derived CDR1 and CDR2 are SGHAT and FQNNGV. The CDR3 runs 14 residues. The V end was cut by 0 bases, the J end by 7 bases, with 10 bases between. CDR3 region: CASSLDVSSNEQFF. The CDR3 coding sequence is TGTGCCAGCAGCTTAGATGTTTCTTCGAATGAGCAGTTCTTC.

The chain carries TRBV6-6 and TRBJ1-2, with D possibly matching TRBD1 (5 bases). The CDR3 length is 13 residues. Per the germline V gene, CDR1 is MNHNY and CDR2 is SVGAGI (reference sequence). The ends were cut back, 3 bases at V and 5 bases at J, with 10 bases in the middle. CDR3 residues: CASSYGGRYGYTF. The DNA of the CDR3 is TGTGCCAGCAGTTATGGGGGGAGGTATGGCTACACCTTC.

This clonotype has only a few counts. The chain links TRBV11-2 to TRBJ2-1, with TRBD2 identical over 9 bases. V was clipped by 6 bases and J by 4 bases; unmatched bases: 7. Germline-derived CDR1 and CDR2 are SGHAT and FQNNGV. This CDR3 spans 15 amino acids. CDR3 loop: CASSSGTSRYNEQFF. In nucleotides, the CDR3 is TGTGCCAGCAGTTCTGGGACTAGCCGTTACAATGAGCAGTTCTTC.

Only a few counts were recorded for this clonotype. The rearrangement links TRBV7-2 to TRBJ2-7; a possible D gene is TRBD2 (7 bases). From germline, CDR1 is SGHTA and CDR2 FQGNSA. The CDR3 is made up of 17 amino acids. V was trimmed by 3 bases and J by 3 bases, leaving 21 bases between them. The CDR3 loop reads CASSFRGAQGRSYEQYF. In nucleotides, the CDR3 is TGTGCCAGCAGCTTCCGGGGGGCGCAGGGTAGAAGCTACGAGCAGTACTTC. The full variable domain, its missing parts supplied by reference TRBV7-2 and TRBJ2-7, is GAGVSQSPSNKVTEKGKDVELRCDPISGHTALYWYRQSLGQGLEFLIYFQGNSAPDKSGLPSDRFSAERTGGSVSTLTIQRTQQEDSAVYLCASSFRGAQGRSYEQYFGPGTRLTVT.

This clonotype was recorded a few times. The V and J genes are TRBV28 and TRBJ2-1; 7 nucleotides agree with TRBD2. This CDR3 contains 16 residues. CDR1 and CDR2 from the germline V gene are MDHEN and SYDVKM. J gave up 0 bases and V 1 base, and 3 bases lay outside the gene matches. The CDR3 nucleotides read TGTGCCAGCAGTTTATTTCGCGGGAGCTCCTACAATGAGCAGTTCTTC. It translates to CASSLFRGSSYNEQFF.

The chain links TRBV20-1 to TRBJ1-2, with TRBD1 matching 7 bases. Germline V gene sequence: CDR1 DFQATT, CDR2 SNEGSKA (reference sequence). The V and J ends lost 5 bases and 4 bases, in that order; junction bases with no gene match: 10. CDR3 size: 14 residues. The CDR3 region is CSADRQGEAYGYTF. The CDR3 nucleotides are TGCAGTGCTGACAGACAGGGAGAGGCCTATGGCTACACCTTC.

The CDR3 region is CASSEGRPENIQYF. The CDR3 DNA is TGCGCCAGCAGTGAGGGGCGACCGGAAAACATTCAGTACTTC. This sequence joins TRBV10-1 and TRBJ2-4; D remains unclear. V shed 2 bases and J shed 5 bases, with 10 bases lying between them. The CDR3 runs 14 residues. Germline CDR1 reads WNHNN; CDR2 reads SYGVQD (reference sequence).

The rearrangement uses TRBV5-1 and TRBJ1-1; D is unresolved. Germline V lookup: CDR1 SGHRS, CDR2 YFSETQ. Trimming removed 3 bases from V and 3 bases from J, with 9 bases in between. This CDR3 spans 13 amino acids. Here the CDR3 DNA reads TGCGCCAGCAGCTCCGGAGGGTACACTGAAGCTTTCTTT. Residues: CASSSGGYTEAFF.

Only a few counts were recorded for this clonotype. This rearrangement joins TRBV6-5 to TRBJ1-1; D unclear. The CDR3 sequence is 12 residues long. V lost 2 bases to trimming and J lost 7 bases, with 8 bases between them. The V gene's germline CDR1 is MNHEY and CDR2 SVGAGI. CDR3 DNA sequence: TGTGCCAGCAGTTACAGAGGGTATGAAGCTTTCTTT. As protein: CASSYRGYEAFF.

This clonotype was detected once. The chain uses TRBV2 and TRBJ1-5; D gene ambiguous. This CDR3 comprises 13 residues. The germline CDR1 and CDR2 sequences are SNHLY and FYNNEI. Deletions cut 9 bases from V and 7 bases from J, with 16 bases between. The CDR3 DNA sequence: TGTGCCAGTGAACTTGGCCTGAGCCAGCCCCAGCATTTT. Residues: CASELGLSQPQHF. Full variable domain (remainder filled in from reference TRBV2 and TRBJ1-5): EPEVTQTPSHQVTQMGQEVILRCVPISNHLYFYWYRQILGQKVEFLVSFYNNEISEKSEIFDDQFSVERPDGSNFTLKIRSTKLEDSAMYFCASELGLSQPQHFGDGTRLSIL.

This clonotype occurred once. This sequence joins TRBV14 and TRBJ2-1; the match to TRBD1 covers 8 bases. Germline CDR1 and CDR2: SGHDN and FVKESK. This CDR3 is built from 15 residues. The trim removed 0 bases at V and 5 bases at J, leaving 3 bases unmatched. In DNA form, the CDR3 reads TGTGCCAGCAGCCAAGACAGGGGGCTACACAATGAGCAGTTCTTC. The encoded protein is CASSQDRGLHNEQFF.

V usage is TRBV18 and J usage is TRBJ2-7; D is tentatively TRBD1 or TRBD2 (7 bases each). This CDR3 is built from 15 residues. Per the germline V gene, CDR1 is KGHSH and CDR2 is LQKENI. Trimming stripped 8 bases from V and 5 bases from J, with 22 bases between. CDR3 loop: CASPQTQGGVHEQYF. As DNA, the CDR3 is TGTGCCAGCCCACAGACCCAGGGGGGGGTCCACGAGCAGTACTTC.

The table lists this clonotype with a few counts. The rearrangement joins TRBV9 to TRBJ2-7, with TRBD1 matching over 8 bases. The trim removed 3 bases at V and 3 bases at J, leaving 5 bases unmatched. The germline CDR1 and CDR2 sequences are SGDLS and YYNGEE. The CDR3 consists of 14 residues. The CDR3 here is CASSAGQGDYEQYF. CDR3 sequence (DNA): TGTGCCAGCAGCGCCGGACAGGGAGACTACGAGCAGTACTTC. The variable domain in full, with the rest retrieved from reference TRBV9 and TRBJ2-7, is DSGVTQTPKHLITATGQRVTLRCSPRSGDLSVYWYQQSLDQGLQFLIQYYNGEERAKGNILERFSAQQFPDLHSELNLSSLELGDSALYFCASSAGQGDYEQYFGPGTRLTVT.

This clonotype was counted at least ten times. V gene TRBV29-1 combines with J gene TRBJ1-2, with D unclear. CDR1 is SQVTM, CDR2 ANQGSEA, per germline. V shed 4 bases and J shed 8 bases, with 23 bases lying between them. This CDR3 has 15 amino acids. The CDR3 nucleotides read TGCAGCGTTGTGGTTAAAGGACGGCGTGCGGGGGGCTACACCTTC. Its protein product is CSVVVKGRRAGGYTF.

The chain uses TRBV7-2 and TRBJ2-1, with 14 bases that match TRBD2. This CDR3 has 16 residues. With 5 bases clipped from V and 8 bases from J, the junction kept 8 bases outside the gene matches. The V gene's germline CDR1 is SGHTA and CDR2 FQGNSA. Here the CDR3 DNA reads TGTGCCAGCAGCGACAGACTAGCGGGAGGGTCCGATGAGCAGTTCTTC. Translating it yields CASSDRLAGGSDEQFF.

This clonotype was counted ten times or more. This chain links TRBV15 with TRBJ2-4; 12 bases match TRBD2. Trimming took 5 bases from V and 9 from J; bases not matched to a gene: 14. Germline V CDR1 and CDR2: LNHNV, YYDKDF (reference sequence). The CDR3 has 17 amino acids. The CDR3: CATSSRSSGRAWGIQYF. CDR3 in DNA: TGTGCCACCAGCTCCCGTTCTAGCGGGAGGGCCTGGGGCATTCAGTACTTC.

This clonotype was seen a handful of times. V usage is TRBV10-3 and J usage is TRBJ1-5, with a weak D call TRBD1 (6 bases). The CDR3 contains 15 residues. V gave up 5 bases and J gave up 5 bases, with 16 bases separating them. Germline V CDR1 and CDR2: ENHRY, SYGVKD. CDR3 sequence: CAISPAGENYQPQHF. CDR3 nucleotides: TGTGCCATCAGTCCGGCAGGGGAAAACTATCAGCCCCAGCATTTT.

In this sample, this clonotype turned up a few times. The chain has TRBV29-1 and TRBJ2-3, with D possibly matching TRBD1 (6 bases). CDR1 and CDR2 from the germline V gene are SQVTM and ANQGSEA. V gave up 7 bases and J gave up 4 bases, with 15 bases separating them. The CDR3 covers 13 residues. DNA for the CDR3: TGCAGCGCTCAGGGGCTAGCCGCAGATACGCAGTATTTT. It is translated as CSAQGLAADTQYF.

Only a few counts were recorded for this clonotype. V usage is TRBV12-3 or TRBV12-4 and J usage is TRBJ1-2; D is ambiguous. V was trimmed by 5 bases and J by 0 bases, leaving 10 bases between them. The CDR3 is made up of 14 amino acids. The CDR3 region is CASSGMPTNYGYTF. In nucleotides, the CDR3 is TGTGCCAGCAGTGGGATGCCCACTAACTATGGCTACACCTTC.

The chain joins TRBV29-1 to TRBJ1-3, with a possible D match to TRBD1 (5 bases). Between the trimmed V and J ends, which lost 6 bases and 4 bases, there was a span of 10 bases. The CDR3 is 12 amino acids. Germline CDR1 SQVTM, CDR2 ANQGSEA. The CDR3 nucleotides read TGCAGCGTCGCCGGGGACGGAAACACCATATATTTT. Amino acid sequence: CSVAGDGNTIYF.

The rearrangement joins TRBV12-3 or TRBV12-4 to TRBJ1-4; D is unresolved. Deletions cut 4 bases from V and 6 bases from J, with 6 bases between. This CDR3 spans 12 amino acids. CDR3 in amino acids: CASSWWHEKLFF. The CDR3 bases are TGTGCCAGCAGTTGGTGGCATGAAAAACTGTTTTTT.